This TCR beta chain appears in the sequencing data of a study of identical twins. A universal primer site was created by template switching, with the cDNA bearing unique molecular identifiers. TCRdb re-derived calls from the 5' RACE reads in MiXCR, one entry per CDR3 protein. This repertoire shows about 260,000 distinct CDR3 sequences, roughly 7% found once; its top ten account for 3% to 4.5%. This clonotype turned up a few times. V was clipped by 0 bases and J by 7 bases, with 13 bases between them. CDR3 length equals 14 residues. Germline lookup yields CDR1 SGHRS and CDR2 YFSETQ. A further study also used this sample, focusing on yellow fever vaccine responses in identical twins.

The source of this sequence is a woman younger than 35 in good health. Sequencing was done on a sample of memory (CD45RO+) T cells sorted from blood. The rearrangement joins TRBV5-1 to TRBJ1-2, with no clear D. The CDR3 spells CASSLALFQGGYTF. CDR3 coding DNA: TGCGCCAGCAGCTTGGCCCTCTTCCAAGGTGGCTACACCTTC.